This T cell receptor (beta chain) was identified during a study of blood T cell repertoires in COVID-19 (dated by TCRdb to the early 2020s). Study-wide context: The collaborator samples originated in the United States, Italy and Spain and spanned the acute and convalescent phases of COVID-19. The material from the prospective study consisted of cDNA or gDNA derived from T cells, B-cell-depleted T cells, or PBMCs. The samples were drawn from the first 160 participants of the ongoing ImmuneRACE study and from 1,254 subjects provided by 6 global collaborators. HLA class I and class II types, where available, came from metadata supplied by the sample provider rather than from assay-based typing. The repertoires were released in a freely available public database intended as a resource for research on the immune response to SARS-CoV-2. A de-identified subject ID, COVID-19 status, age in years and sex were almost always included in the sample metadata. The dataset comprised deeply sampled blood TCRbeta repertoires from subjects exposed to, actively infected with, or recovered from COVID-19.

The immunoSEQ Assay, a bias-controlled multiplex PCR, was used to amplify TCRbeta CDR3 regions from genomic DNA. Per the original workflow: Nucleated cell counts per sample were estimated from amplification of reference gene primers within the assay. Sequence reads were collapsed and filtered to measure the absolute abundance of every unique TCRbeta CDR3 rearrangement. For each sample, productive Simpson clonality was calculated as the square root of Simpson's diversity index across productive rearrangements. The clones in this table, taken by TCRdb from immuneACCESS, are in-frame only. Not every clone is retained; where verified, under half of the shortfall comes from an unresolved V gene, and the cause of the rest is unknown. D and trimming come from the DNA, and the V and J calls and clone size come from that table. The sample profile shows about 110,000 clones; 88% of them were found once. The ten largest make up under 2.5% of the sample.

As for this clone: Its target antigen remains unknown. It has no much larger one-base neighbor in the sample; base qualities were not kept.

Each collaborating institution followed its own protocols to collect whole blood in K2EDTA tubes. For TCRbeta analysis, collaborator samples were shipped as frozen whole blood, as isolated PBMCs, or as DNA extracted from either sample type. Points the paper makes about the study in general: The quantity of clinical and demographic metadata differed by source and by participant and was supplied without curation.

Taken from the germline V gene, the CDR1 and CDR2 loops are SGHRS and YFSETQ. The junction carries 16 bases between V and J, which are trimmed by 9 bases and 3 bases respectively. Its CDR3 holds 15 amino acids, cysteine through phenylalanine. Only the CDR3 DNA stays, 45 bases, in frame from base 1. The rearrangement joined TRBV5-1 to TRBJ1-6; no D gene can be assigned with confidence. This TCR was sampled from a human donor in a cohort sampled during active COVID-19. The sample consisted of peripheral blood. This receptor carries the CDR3 CATKPAVDYNSPLHF. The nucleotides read TGCGCCACCAAACCAGCGGTTGACTATAATTCACCCCTCCACTTT. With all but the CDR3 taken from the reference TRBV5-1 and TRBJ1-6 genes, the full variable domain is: KAGVTQTPRYLIKTRGQQVTLSCSPISGHRSVSWYQQTPGQGLQFLFEYFSETQRNKGNFPGRFSGRQFSNSRSEMNVSTLELGDSALYLCATKPAVDYNSPLHFGNGTRLTVT.